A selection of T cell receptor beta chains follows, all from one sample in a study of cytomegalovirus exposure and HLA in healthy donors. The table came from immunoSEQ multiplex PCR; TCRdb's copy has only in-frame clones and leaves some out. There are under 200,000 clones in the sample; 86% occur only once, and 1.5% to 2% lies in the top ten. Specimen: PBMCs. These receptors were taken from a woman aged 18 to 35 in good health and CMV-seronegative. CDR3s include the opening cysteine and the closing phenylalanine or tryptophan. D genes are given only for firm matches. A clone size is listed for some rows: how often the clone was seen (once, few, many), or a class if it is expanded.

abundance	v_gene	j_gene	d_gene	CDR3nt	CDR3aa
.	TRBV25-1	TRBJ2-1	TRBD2	TGTGCCAGCAGTGAGTTGGGCCGGGAGGGCAGTGAGCAGTTCTTC	CASSELGREGSEQFF
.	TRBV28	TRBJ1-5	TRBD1	TGTGCCAGCAGTTCCTCAGGGACAGGGATACAGCCCCAGCATTTT	CASSSSGTGIQPQHF
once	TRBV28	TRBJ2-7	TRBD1	TGTGCCAGCAGTCTGACAGGGGGCGAGCAGTACTTC	CASSLTGGEQYF
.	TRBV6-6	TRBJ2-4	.	TGTGCCAGCAGTTACCTCCCCCGGGAGATTCAGTACTTC	CASSYLPREIQYF
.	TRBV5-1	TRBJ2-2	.	TGCGCCAGCAGCTTGGTTCCTTCGAACACCGGGGAGCTGTTTTTT	CASSLVPSNTGELFF
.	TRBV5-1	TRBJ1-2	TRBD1	TGCGCCAGCACTTCTTACAGGGGCAATGGCTACACCTTC	CASTSYRGNGYTF
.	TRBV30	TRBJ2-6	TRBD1	TGTGCCTGGAGTGACGGGGCACAGGGGCCCGGGGAAGGGGCCAACGTCCTGACTTTC	CAWSDGAQGPGEGANVLTF
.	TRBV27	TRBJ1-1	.	TGTGCCAGTGCTCTCCAGGGAACGAGGAACACTGAAGCTTTCTTT	CASALQGTRNTEAFF
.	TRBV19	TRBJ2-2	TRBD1	TGTGCCAGTGCGTGGGACAGCTTCACCGGGGAGCTGTTTTTT	CASAWDSFTGELFF
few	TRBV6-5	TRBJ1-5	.	TGTGCCAGCAGTTACTCGCAGGACAGCCAGCCCCAGCATTTT	CASSYSQDSQPQHF
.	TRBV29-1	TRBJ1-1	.	TGCAGCGTTGCGGAGGGGACCAACACTGAAGCTTTCTTT	CSVAEGTNTEAFF
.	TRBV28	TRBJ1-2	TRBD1	TGTGCCAGCAGTTTAACAGGGGGCGATGGCTACACCTTC	CASSLTGGDGYTF
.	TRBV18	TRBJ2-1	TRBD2	TGTGCCAGCTCCCCACCCTACCGACTAGCGGGTGCGGTAGGGGAGCAGTTCTTC	CASSPPYRLAGAVGEQFF
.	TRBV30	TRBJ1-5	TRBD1	TGTGCCGCGGCGAGGTACAGGGGGAGTACAGTCAGCAATCAGCCCCAGCATTTT	CAAARYRGSTVSNQPQHF
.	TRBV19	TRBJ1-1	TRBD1	TGTGCCAGTAGTATCCGGAAAACAGGGGGCCACACTGAAGCTTTCTTT	CASSIRKTGGHTEAFF
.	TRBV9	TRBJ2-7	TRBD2	TGTGCCAGCAGCGCGACTAGCGCCAGCGTCGAGCAGTACTTC	CASSATSASVEQYF
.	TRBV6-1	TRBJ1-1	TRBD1	TGTGCCAGCAGTCCCGACAGGGGGAACACTGAAGCTTTCTTT	CASSPDRGNTEAFF
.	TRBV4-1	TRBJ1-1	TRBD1	TGCGCCAGCAGCTTTTCGACAGGGGCTGAAGCTTTCTTT	CASSFSTGAEAFF
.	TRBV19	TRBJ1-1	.	TGTGCCAGTAGTATCGACACTAACACTGAAGCTTTCTTT	CASSIDTNTEAFF
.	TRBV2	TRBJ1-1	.	TGTGCCAGCAGGAGACAAAACACTGAAGCTTTCTTT	CASRRQNTEAFF
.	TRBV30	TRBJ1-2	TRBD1	TGTGCCTGGCTGGACAGGGGTAACTATGGCTACACCTTC	CAWLDRGNYGYTF
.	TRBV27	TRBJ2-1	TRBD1	TGTGCCAGCAGTCTAGGACAGGGGGCGACTGAGCAGTTCTTC	CASSLGQGATEQFF
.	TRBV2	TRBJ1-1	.	TGTGCCAGCACTCTCTCTGAAGCTTTCTTT	CASTLSEAFF
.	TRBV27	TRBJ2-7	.	TGTGCCAGCAGTTTAAGGGGCGGGAACTCCTACGAGCAGTACTTC	CASSLRGGNSYEQYF
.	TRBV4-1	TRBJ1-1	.	TGCGCCAGCAGCCAAGCGCGGATAGGTCTCTCGATGAACACTGAAGCTTTCTTT	CASSQARIGLSMNTEAFF
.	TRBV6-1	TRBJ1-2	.	TGTGCCAGCACTCGGGCCCGGACTGCCGACTATGGCTACACCTTC	CASTRARTADYGYTF
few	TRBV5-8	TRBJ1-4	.	TGTGCCAGCAGCCTAATGTTTGGTTTT	CASSLMFGF
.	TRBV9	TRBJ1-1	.	TGTGCCAGCAGCGTAGAATCAGGGGTGGGGGCTGAAGCTTTCTTT	CASSVESGVGAEAFF
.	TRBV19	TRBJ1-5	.	TGTGCCAGTACCCTAGGAACCCTTAGCAATCAGCCCCAGCATTTT	CASTLGTLSNQPQHF
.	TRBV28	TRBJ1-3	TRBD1	TGTGCCAGCAGTTCCGGGACAGGGGGAAACACCATATATTTT	CASSSGTGGNTIYF
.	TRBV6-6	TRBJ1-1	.	TGTGCCAGCAGTCGCGTCCACCGGGGGGGGAACACTGAAGCTTTCTTT	CASSRVHRGGNTEAFF
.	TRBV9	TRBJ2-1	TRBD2	TGTGCCAGCAGCGTAGTCCCTAGCGGGAGTAATGAGCAGTTCTTC	CASSVVPSGSNEQFF
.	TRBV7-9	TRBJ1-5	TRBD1	TGTTCCAGCAGCTCAGGGGGTCAGCCCCAGCATTTT	CSSSSGGQPQHF
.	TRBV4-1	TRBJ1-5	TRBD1	TGCGCCAGCAGCGAAAGGAGGGGGCTACAGCCCCAGCATTTT	CASSERRGLQPQHF
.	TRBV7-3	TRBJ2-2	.	TGTGCCAGCGCCCCAGCGCCCGTATCGAACACCGGGGAGCTGTTTTTT	CASAPAPVSNTGELFF
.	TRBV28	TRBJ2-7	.	TGTGCCAGCAGCCTTTCGGGGGACGAGCAGTACTTC	CASSLSGDEQYF
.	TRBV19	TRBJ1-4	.	TGTGCCAGTAGTATATTAGGAGCCGGGGAACTTAATGAAAAACTGTTTTTT	CASSILGAGELNEKLFF
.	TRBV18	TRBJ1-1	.	TGTGCCAGCTCACCAACAGGGCTGAACACTGAAGCTTTCTTT	CASSPTGLNTEAFF
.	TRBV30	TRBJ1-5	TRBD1	TGTGCCTTGGACAGGGCGGGGGTTGGCAATCAGCCCCAGCATTTT	CALDRAGVGNQPQHF
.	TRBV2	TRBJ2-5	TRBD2	TGTGCCAGCGGTGGCGCTAGCGGGGGGATACAAGAGACCCAGTACTTC	CASGGASGGIQETQYF
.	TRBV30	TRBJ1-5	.	TGTGCCTGGAGTACCACAGGGACCCATCAGCCCCAGCATTTT	CAWSTTGTHQPQHF
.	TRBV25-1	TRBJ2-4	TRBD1	TGTGCCAGCAGTGGGGACAGCCTAGCCAAAAACATTCAGTACTTC	CASSGDSLAKNIQYF
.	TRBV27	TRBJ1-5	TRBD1	TGTGCCAGCAGTCCGCGGGACAGGCGAAATCAGCCCCAGCATTTT	CASSPRDRRNQPQHF
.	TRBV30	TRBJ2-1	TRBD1	TGTGCCTGGAGTGAAGGGGGCAGAGAGCAGTTCTTC	CAWSEGGREQFF
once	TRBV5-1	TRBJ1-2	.	TGCGCCAGCAGCTGGGGGCCAGAGCTGTCGAGTGGCGGCTACACCTTC	CASSWGPELSSGGYTF
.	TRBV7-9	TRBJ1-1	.	TGTGCCAGCAGCCTTTCACGGCAGAGGACTGAAGCTTTCTTT	CASSLSRQRTEAFF
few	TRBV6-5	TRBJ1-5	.	TGTGCCAGCAGCTCAGGGGCCCAAAGCAATCAGCCCCAGCATTTT	CASSSGAQSNQPQHF
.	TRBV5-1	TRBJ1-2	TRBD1	TGCGCCAGCAGCCCCACAGGGGGGGAGTATGGCTACACCTTC	CASSPTGGEYGYTF
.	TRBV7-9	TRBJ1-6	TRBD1	TGTTCCAGCAGCTCCAACAGGGGACCCCTCCACTTT	CSSSSNRGPLHF
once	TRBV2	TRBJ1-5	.	TGTGCCAGCAGTGAAGCCTTACAGTATAATCAGCCCCAGCATTTT	CASSEALQYNQPQHF
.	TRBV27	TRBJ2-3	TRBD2	TGTGCCAGCAAGGAACTAGCGGGTCTCACAGATACGCAGTATTTT	CASKELAGLTDTQYF
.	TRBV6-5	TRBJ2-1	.	TGTGCCAGCAGTTACGCGGGCCCCCTATTCTTC	CASSYAGPLFF
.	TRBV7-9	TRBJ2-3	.	TGTGCCAGCAGCGCCAGCGGAAGCACAGATACGCAGTATTTT	CASSASGSTDTQYF
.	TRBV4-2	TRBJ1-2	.	TGTGCCAGCAGCCAAACGGACGGGGGGGATGGCTACACCTTC	CASSQTDGGDGYTF